This TCR beta chain was profiled in a study of early T cells in non-severe SARS-CoV-2 infection. One entry per CDR3 protein, called by TCRdb with MiXCR from the 5' RACE reads. The table has about 110,000 distinct CDR3 sequences, 10% to 15% seen once. This specimen consisted of whole blood, obtained at baseline. The receptor was derived from an adult who was a healthcare worker with PCR-confirmed SARS-CoV-2 infection or an uninfected control (not recorded which).

CDR3 residues: CASSISLPNTGELFF. The CDR3 DNA follows: TGTGCCAGCAGTATCTCCCTCCCCAACACCGGGGAGCTGTTTTTT. The gene calls are TRBV6-6 and TRBJ2-2; D gene unclear. This CDR3 region has 15 residues. From germline, CDR1 is MNHNY and CDR2 SVGAGI (reference sequence). The ends were cut back, 5 bases at V and 2 bases at J, with 12 bases in the middle.